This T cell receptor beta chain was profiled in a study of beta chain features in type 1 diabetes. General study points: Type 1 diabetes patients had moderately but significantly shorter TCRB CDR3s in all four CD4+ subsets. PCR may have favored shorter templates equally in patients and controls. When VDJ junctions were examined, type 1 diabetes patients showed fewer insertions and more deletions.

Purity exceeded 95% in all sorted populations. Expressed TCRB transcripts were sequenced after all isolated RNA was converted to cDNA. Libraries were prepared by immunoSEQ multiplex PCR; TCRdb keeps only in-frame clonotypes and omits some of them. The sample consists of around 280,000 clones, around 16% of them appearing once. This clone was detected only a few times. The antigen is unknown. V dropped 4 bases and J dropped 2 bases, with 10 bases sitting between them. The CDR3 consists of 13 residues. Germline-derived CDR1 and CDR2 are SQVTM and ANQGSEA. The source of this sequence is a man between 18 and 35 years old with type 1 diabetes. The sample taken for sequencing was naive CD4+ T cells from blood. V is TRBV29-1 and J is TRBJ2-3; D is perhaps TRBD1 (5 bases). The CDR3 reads CSVGGRDTDTQYF. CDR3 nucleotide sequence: TGCAGCGTTGGGGGCAGGGACACAGATACGCAGTATTTT.